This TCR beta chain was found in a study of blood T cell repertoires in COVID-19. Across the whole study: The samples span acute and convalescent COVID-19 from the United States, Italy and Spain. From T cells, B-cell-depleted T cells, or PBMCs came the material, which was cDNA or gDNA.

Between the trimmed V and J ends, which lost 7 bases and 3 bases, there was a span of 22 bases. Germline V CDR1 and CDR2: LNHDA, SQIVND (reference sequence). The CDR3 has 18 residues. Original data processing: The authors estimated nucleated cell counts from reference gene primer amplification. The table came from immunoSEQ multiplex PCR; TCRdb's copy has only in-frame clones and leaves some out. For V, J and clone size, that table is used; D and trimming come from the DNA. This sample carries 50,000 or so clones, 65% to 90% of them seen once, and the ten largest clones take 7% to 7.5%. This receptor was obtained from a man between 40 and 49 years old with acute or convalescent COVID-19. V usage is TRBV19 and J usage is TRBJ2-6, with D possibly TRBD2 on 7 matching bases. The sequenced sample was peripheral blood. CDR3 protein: CASTNIEGGGLGANVLTF. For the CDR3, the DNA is TGTGCCAGTACCAACATAGAGGGAGGGGGTCTTGGGGCCAACGTCCTGACTTTC.